This T cell receptor (beta chain) emerged from a study of cytotoxic CD8 clonotypes in ibrutinib-treated CLL. For this clone: The target antigen is unknown.

Data came from immunoSEQ multiplex PCR; TCRdb stores just in-frame clones and leaves some out. The table has around 130,000 clones, 84% seen once. In germline, CDR1 is SGHTA, CDR2 FQGNSA. V shed 5 bases and J shed 0 bases, with 16 bases lying between them. This CDR3 spans 17 amino acids. Study conclusions and caveats: Clonality increased at ibrutinib response, then returned toward baseline at progression.

The sample consisted of PBMCs, taken after 24 months of ibrutinib treatment. The chain couples TRBV7-2 to TRBJ1-4, with D possibly TRBD1 on 6 matching bases. The source is a human donor with chronic lymphocytic leukemia. For the CDR3, the DNA is TGTGCCAGCAGCCGGGGGGGGGCTGAGGCAACTAATGAAAAACTGTTTTTT. It translates to CASSRGGAEATNEKLFF.